This entry concerns a single T cell receptor beta chain. Some clones are missing from TCRdb's copy, which holds only in-frame ones; the method was immunoSEQ multiplex PCR. Seen here are 85,000 to 90,000 clones, just over 90% observed once, and the top ten hold 2.5% to 3.5%. Trimming took 4 bases from V and 11 from J; bases not matched to a gene: 8. CDR3 length: 14 amino acids. Germline CDR1 MDHEN, CDR2 SYDVKM. The data belong to a study of PD-1 blockade in classical Hodgkin lymphoma. The time point here: cycle 4 day 1 (C4D1), after five to seven weeks of nivolumab. No patient escaped relapse after autologous stem cell transplantation, and brentuximab vedotin exposure varied.

Sequencing was performed on peripheral blood mononuclear cells (PBMCs), taken before the fourth cycle of nivolumab. The chain uses TRBV28 and TRBJ1-4; TRBD1 aligns across 9 bases. This clonotype originated in a human donor with classical Hodgkin lymphoma. The CDR3, as DNA: TGTGCCAGCAGTTCCGGGGACAGGGTATCTAAACTGTTTTTT. Encoded protein: CASSSGDRVSKLFF. The full variable domain, its missing parts supplied by reference TRBV28 and TRBJ1-4, is DVKVTQSSRYLVKRTGEKVFLECVQDMDHENMFWYRQDPGLGLRLIYFSYDVKMKEKGDIPEGYSVSREKKERFSLILESASTNQTSMYLCASSSGDRVSKLFFGSGTQLSVL.